Detailed here is one TCR beta chain. The record originates from a study of technical replicates of blood from a handful of donors. The germline V and J ends were trimmed by 6 bases and 7 bases, with 7 bases remaining between them. CDR1 and CDR2 from the germline V gene are MNHEY and SVGAGI. The CDR3 loop spans 11 amino acids. Generated by immunoSEQ multiplex PCR, the TCRdb table keeps only in-frame clones and is missing some. The sample has tens of thousands of clones; 94% are singletons. The chain combines TRBV6-5 with TRBJ2-1; no reliable D call. The sequenced sample was T cells isolated from PBMCs. The sequence came from a human donor in good health. The CDR3 DNA reads TGTGCCAGCAGAATTTCGAATGAGCAGTTCTTC. This codes for CASRISNEQFF.